This paragraph covers one T cell receptor (beta chain) sequence. The CDR3 is made up of 15 amino acids. Germline lookup yields CDR1 GTSNPN and CDR2 SVGIG (reference sequence). V was pared by 2 bases and J by 4 bases, with 8 bases of the junction left unmatched. These data come from a study of blood T cell repertoires in COVID-19. Study-level information: Samples representing acute and convalescent COVID-19 were sourced from the United States, Italy and Spain.

The assay was immunoSEQ multiplex PCR, and TCRdb's table has in-frame clones only and misses some. The data show more than 80,000 clones, approximately 85% seen once. This clonotype was obtained from a middle-aged man with active COVID-19. Sequenced material: peripheral blood. This chain uses TRBV30 with TRBJ1-5; 7 bases are shared with TRBD1. The CDR3 nucleotides are TGTGCCTGGAGTAACGGGACAGCGTTTAATCAGCCCCAGCATTTT. Protein product: CAWSNGTAFNQPQHF.